Each of the 29 T cell receptor beta chains below was sequenced from the same sample in a study of PD-L1 blockade in urothelial cancer. TCRdb's table, derived via immunoSEQ multiplex PCR, lists solely in-frame clones and lacks some. The sample holds roughly 29,000 clones; about 85% are singletons and the top ten take 2.5% to 3.5%. This sample's time point: peripheral blood 6 weeks after treatment start. The source was PBMCs, collected around atezolizumab (anti-PD-L1) treatment. The source is a man aged 70 or older with urothelial cancer.

The V gene is TRBV5-3, the J gene TRBJ1-4; TRBD1 might be the D (5 bases). TRBV5-3 is flagged as an ORF with uncertain function. Deletions cut 4 bases from V and 6 bases from J, with 13 bases between. The CDR3 loop spans 14 amino acids. The CDR3 nucleotides read TGTGCCAGAAGCCGGGGGAGGGTAGATGAAAAACTGTTTTTT. Its translation is CARSRGRVDEKLFF.

This chain joins TRBV30 and TRBJ2-2; D possibly corresponds to TRBD2 (5 bases). V was shortened by 4 bases and J by 4 bases, with 16 bases between the two germline ends. Germline-derived CDR1 and CDR2 are GTSNPN and SVGIG (reference sequence). This CDR3 is 15 amino acids long. CDR3 loop: CAWNGLRLSTGELFF. The CDR3 DNA follows: TGTGCCTGGAACGGACTCAGACTCTCCACCGGGGAGCTGTTTTTT.

The chain links TRBV6-6 to TRBJ2-2; weak D call: TRBD1 (5 bases). Trimming left V 6 bases short and J 3 bases short, with 14 bases between. Germline V gene sequence: CDR1 MNHNY, CDR2 SVGAGI (reference sequence). This CDR3 has 15 residues. In nucleotides, the CDR3 is TGTGCCAGCAGCCTGGGGCAGGGCGACACCGGGGAGCTGTTTTTT. It codes for CASSLGQGDTGELFF.

The rearrangement links TRBV9 to TRBJ2-7; D is unclear. There are 14 residues in the CDR3. With 0 bases removed from V and 0 bases from J, the gap between germline ends came to 7 bases. CDR1 and CDR2 (germline): SGDLS, YYNGEE. CDR3 coding DNA: TGTGCCAGCAGCGTAGACCCGAGCTCCTACGAGCAGTACTTC. Translated: CASSVDPSSYEQYF. The full variable domain, with the rest looked up from reference TRBV9 and TRBJ2-7, is DSGVTQTPKHLITATGQRVTLRCSPRSGDLSVYWYQQSLDQGLQFLIQYYNGEERAKGNILERFSAQQFPDLHSELNLSSLELGDSALYFCASSVDPSSYEQYFGPGTRLTVT.

This clone was recorded only once. V and J are TRBV19 and TRBJ1-2; the match to TRBD1 covers 10 bases. The CDR3 has 16 residues. The germline V gene has CDR1 LNHDA and CDR2 SQIVND (reference sequence). With 1 base clipped from V and 3 bases from J, the junction kept 5 bases outside the gene matches. This CDR3 reads CASSIASGTGDYGYTF. In DNA, the CDR3 is TGTGCCAGTAGTATAGCCTCCGGGACAGGGGACTATGGCTACACCTTC.

This clone was observed a handful of times. V usage is TRBV6-5 and J usage is TRBJ2-5, with 7 bases matching TRBD2. The CDR3 loop spans 15 amino acids. Trimming at V came to 4 bases and at J to 2 bases, leaving 7 bases not matched to a gene. CDR1 is MNHEY and CDR2 is SVGAGI in the germline V gene. CDR3: CASSFGSGGQETQYF. CDR3 coding DNA: TGTGCCAGCAGTTTCGGCTCGGGGGGTCAAGAGACCCAGTACTTC.

The rearrangement links TRBV7-9 to TRBJ2-7; perhaps TRBD2 as D (6 bases). The CDR3 has 13 residues. V shed 2 bases and J shed 6 bases, with 11 bases lying between them. Per the germline V gene, CDR1 is SEHNR and CDR2 is FQNEAQ (reference sequence). CDR3: CASSLRDSTEQYF. CDR3 sequence (DNA): TGTGCCAGCAGCTTAAGGGACTCTACCGAGCAGTACTTC.

The chain combines TRBV2 with TRBJ1-4; weak D call: TRBD1 (6 bases). CDR1 SNHLY and CDR2 FYNNEI come from the germline V gene. The CDR3 totals 14 residues. Trimming cost V 4 bases and J 3 bases, with 9 bases left between them. CDR3 sequence: CASSARTANEKLFF. CDR3 nucleotide sequence: TGTGCCAGCAGTGCCCGGACAGCTAATGAAAAACTGTTTTTT.

In nucleotides, the CDR3 is TGTGCCAGCAGGGGGGGACTTTCCCGAGATACGCAGTATTTT. It encodes CASRGGLSRDTQYF. The V call is TRBV6-5, the J call TRBJ2-3, with D perhaps TRBD2 (6 bases). CDR1 and CDR2 from the germline V gene are MNHEY and SVGAGI. CDR3 length: 14 amino acids. V lost 6 bases, J lost 5 bases, and 15 bases lay in between.

This chain joins TRBV5-8 and TRBJ2-1; no clear D. Trimming removed 0 bases at V and 9 bases at J, with 7 bases between. This CDR3 has 12 residues. Germline CDR1 reads SGHTS; CDR2 reads YDEGEE. The CDR3 DNA is TGTGCCAGCAGCTTGGATACCAGTGAGCAGTTCTTC. Residues: CASSLDTSEQFF.

This chain connects TRBV4-3 to TRBJ1-5; 9 bases are shared with TRBD1. The trim removed 0 bases at V and 4 bases at J, leaving 4 bases unmatched. CDR1 is LGHNA and CDR2 is YSLEER in the germline V gene. The CDR3 sequence is 16 residues long. The CDR3 nucleotides read TGCGCCAGCAGCCAAGATTGGGGGACAGGGAATCAGCCCCAGCATTTT. Translating it yields CASSQDWGTGNQPQHF.

This clone has just a few counts. CDR3 DNA sequence: TGTGCCAGCAGCCCTAGGATCGGGATTGATACTGAAGCTTTCTTT. Protein sequence: CASSPRIGIDTEAFF. V gene TRBV9 combines with J gene TRBJ1-1; no clear D gene. This CDR3 has 15 residues. The germline V and J ends were trimmed by 4 bases and 5 bases, with 18 bases remaining between them. Germline loops: CDR1 SGDLS, CDR2 YYNGEE.

The V and J genes are TRBV28 and TRBJ2-1; 12 positions match TRBD2. Germline V gene lookup returns CDR1 MDHEN and CDR2 SYDVKM. This CDR3 comprises 16 residues. V lost 10 bases and J lost 8; bases outside the gene matches: 15. CDR3 DNA: TGTGCCATTCGGACTAGCGGGACTCTGACGGGGGATGAGCAGTTCTTC. Its translation: CAIRTSGTLTGDEQFF.

The chain employs TRBV5-1 and TRBJ2-1, with 8 bases lining up with TRBD2. The germline gives CDR1 SGHRS, CDR2 YFSETQ. Losses at the gene ends were 4 bases for V and 8 bases for J; bases not matched to a gene: 5. The CDR3 sequence is 13 residues long. The CDR3 coding sequence is TGCGCCAGCAGCCGTCCACTAGCGGATGAGCAGTTCTTC. Encoded protein: CASSRPLADEQFF.

V usage is TRBV29-1 and J usage is TRBJ2-6; D might be TRBD1 (6 bases). Germline CDR1 is SQVTM and CDR2 is ANQGSEA. V was clipped by 3 bases and J by 0 bases, with 12 bases between them. This CDR3 is 16 amino acids long. Here the CDR3 DNA reads TGCAGCGTTGAGGGCGACAGGTCCTCTGGGGCCAACGTCCTGACTTTC. Amino acids: CSVEGDRSSGANVLTF.

This chain links TRBV11-3 with TRBJ2-5, with TRBD1 matching 10 bases. The CDR3 consists of 15 residues. The ends lost 5 bases at V and 2 bases at J; junction bases unmatched: 5. Germline lookup yields CDR1 SGHNT and CDR2 YENEEA. CDR3 region: CASSAGQGGQETQYF. In DNA, the CDR3 is TGTGCCAGCAGCGCCGGACAGGGGGGACAAGAGACCCAGTACTTC.

This rearrangement joins TRBV6-5 to TRBJ1-1; TRBD1 aligns across 8 bases. This CDR3 comprises 15 residues. V lost 7 bases to trimming and J lost 1 base; unmatched junction nucleotides: 8. Germline-derived CDR1 and CDR2 are MNHEY and SVGAGI. The CDR3 nucleotides are TGTGCCAGCATCGGGCAGGGGGCTGAGAACACTGAAGCTTTCTTT. It encodes CASIGQGAENTEAFF.

V and J are TRBV5-1 and TRBJ2-2, with 11 bases aligning to TRBD2. This CDR3 spans 16 amino acids. Germline V gene data show CDR1 as SGHRS and CDR2 as YFSETQ. V lost 2 bases, J lost 2 bases, and 2 bases stayed unmatched. CDR3 region: CASSFLAGGNTGELFF. CDR3 coding DNA: TGCGCCAGCAGCTTCCTAGCGGGGGGTAACACCGGGGAGCTGTTTTTT.

Here the CDR3 reads CASSLGWGGEQYF. In DNA, the CDR3 is TGTGCCAGCAGCTTGGGATGGGGAGGCGAGCAGTACTTC. The chain has TRBV5-6 and TRBJ2-7; TRBD2 might be the D (6 bases). V lost 0 bases to trimming and J lost 6 bases, with 10 bases between them. Germline-derived CDR1 and CDR2 are SGHDT and YYEEEE. The CDR3 contains 13 residues.

J is TRBJ2-7 and V is TRBV6-1; weak D call: TRBD2 (6 bases). The germline V gene has CDR1 MNHNS and CDR2 SASEGT. The CDR3 spans 14 residues. The germline V and J ends were trimmed by 2 bases and 6 bases, with 14 bases remaining between them. The CDR3 DNA reads TGTGCCAGCAGTGAACCGGGAGTAACTACCGAGCAGTACTTC. Its translation: CASSEPGVTTEQYF.

V and J are TRBV7-6 and TRBJ1-2, with 7 bases matching TRBD1. The CDR3 runs 13 residues. Germline V gives CDR1 SGHVS, CDR2 FNYEAQ. V shed 5 bases, J shed 3 bases, and the junction held 3 bases outside the gene matches. CDR3 in amino acids: CASSRQGDYGYTF. The CDR3 DNA reads TGTGCCAGCAGCCGACAGGGTGACTATGGCTACACCTTC. The full variable domain, in which reference TRBV7-6 and TRBJ1-2 provide the parts outside the CDR3, is GAGVSQSPRYKVTKRGQDVALRCDPISGHVSLYWYRQALGQGPEFLTYFNYEAQQDKSGLPNDRFSAERPEGSISTLTIQRTEQRDSAMYRCASSRQGDYGYTFGSGTRLTVV.

This clone was observed a single time. V gene TRBV5-6 combines with J gene TRBJ2-1, with D possibly being TRBD2 (5 bases). CDR1 SGHDT and CDR2 YYEEEE come from the germline V gene. Deletions cut 1 base from V and 4 bases from J, with 12 bases between. The CDR3 has 15 residues. The CDR3 sequence is CASSLPSGQYNEQFF. The CDR3 DNA follows: TGTGCCAGCAGCTTGCCCAGCGGCCAATACAATGAGCAGTTCTTC.

The rearrangement links TRBV11-2 to TRBJ2-2; possibly TRBD1 for D (5 bases). Per germline, CDR1 SGHAT and CDR2 FQNNGV. V was clipped by 7 bases and J by 4 bases, with 16 bases between them. The CDR3 loop spans 15 amino acids. The CDR3 DNA reads TGTGCCAGCACCCCATTGGCAGGGTTCACCGGGGAGCTGTTTTTT. Translated: CASTPLAGFTGELFF. Full variable domain (outside the CDR3, taken from reference TRBV11-2 and TRBJ2-2): EAGVAQSPRYKIIEKRQSVAFWCNPISGHATLYWYQQILGQGPKLLIQFQNNGVVDDSQLPKDRFSAERLKGVDSTLKIQPAKLEDSAVYLCASTPLAGFTGELFFGEGSRLTVL.

V and J are TRBV19 and TRBJ1-4; D might be TRBD1 (5 bases). Germline V gene lookup returns CDR1 LNHDA and CDR2 SQIVND (reference sequence). The ends were cut back, 6 bases at V and 7 bases at J, with 12 bases in the middle. The CDR3 loop spans 13 amino acids. This chain's CDR3 is CASSQARAEKLFF. The CDR3 DNA reads TGTGCCAGTAGCCAGGCCAGGGCTGAAAAACTGTTTTTT. Together with reference TRBV19 and TRBJ1-4, the CDR3 gives the full variable domain: DGGITQSPKYLFRKEGQNVTLSCEQNLNHDAMYWYRQDPGQGLRLIYYSQIVNDFQKGDIAEGYSVSREKKESFPLTVTSAQKNPTAFYLCASSQARAEKLFFGSGTQLSVL.

This chain joins TRBV7-2 and TRBJ2-1, with 12 nucleotides matching TRBD2. The germline V gene encodes CDR1 SGHTA and CDR2 FQGNSA. The V gene end was trimmed by 4 bases and the J gene end by 4 bases; junction bases not matched to a gene: 5. The CDR3 consists of 16 residues. In DNA, the CDR3 is TGTGCCAGCAGCTCTAAGACTAGCGGGAGATACAATGAGCAGTTCTTC. Amino acid sequence: CASSSKTSGRYNEQFF.

V is TRBV21-1 and J is TRBJ2-1; the table names TRBD2, a call not compared with the DNA. TRBV21-1 counts as a pseudogene. This CDR3 has 17 amino acids. As DNA, the CDR3 is TGTGCCAGCAGGATAAAAGGCCCGGGAGGTGGGGCCAATGAGCAGTTCTTC. It encodes CASRIKGPGGGANEQFF.

The chain has TRBV5-1 and TRBJ1-2; D perhaps matches TRBD1 (5 bases). CDR1 is SGHRS, CDR2 YFSETQ, per germline. V lost 4 bases, J lost 3 bases, and 10 bases lay in between. The CDR3 consists of 13 residues. DNA for the CDR3: TGCGCCAGCAGCCCCGGGGGGGACTATGGCTACACCTTC. Translation: CASSPGGDYGYTF.

This chain joins TRBV9 and TRBJ2-7, with TRBD1 as a possible D gene (5 bases). The CDR3 runs 16 residues. Trimming left V 0 bases short and J 0 bases short, with 13 bases between. Germline CDR1 is SGDLS and CDR2 is YYNGEE. DNA for the CDR3: TGTGCCAGCAGCGTAGATGCAGGGATCAGCTCCTACGAGCAGTACTTC. This gives the protein CASSVDAGISSYEQYF.

The chain uses TRBV18 and TRBJ1-1; D call uncertain. The ends were cut back, 2 bases at V and 0 bases at J, with 7 bases in the middle. The CDR3 is 14 residues long. Germline CDR1 reads KGHSH; CDR2 reads LQKENI. CDR3 in amino acids: CASSPSRMNTEAFF. In DNA, the CDR3 is TGTGCCAGCTCACCATCCAGGATGAACACTGAAGCTTTCTTT.